This record concerns one TCR beta chain sequence. This entry belongs to a study of shared clonotypes between healthy human individuals. Assay: immunoSEQ multiplex PCR; the TCRdb copy retains only in-frame clones and omits some. The data contain about 2 million clones, about 94% of them seen just once; the ten biggest clones take up about 1.1%. This CDR3 is 14 amino acids long. Trimming removed 0 bases from V and 4 bases from J; junction bases left unmatched: 3. CDR1 and CDR2 from the germline V gene are SGHNT and YYREEE (reference sequence). Positively selected for CCR7, the CD45RO-negative cells used as naive CD8 cells excluded terminally differentiated effector memory CD45RA+ cells.

The gene calls are TRBV5-4 and TRBJ1-2, with TRBD1 matching 7 bases. The sample consisted of naive CD8+ T cells sorted from blood. The clonotype originates from a man younger than 35 in good health. CDR3 nucleotides: TGTGCCAGCAGCTTGGGGGGACAGTTCTATGGCTACACCTTC. This gives the protein CASSLGGQFYGYTF.